Following are 24 T cell receptor beta chains from one sample sequenced in a study of post-analysis software for immune sequencing data. Study observations and caveats: There were a few TRBV segments more frequent in patients than controls, and TRBV5-6, TRBV5-1 and TRBV20-1 were among them.

Prepared TCR beta cDNA libraries contained unique molecular identifiers. TCRdb processed the PCR reads anew with MiXCR; each CDR3 protein has one entry. The table lists hundreds of thousands of distinct CDR3 sequences, roughly three fifths of them singletons. These TCRs' antigens remain unknown. The sample consisted of blood. The receptors shown here come from a girl aged 2 to 10 with multiple sclerosis.

The chain has TRBV28 and TRBJ1-1; D remains ambiguous. Germline-derived CDR1 and CDR2 are MDHEN and SYDVKM. Trimming took off 5 bases at V and 8 bases at J, with 15 bases between the two ends. This CDR3 is built from 13 residues. The CDR3 sequence is CASSPPFVGEAFF. CDR3 coding DNA: TGTGCCAGCAGTCCCCCTTTTGTGGGCGAAGCTTTCTTT.

The CDR3 here is CASILQGRGKDEQYF. CDR3 coding DNA: TGTGCCAGCATCTTACAGGGTAGGGGTAAGGACGAGCAGTACTTC. This chain links TRBV28 with TRBJ2-7; D might be TRBD1 (6 bases). CDR1 and CDR2 from the germline V gene are MDHEN and SYDVKM. The CDR3 has 15 residues. V lost 7 bases, J lost 5 bases, and 21 bases lay in between.

The CDR3 nucleotides are TGTGCCAGCAGCGGGGGGGGACCGAGATTCTACGAGCAGTACTTC. Residues: CASSGGGPRFYEQYF. This chain joins TRBV11-2 and TRBJ2-4; TRBD2 matches at 7 bases. The tail of the sequence fits TRBJ2-7 better, so the J call may be wrong. Germline CDR1 reads SGHAT; CDR2 reads FQNNGV. The CDR3 loop spans 15 amino acids.

The rearrangement uses TRBV21-1 and TRBJ2-1; TRBD1, the D gene given by the table, was not confirmed from the DNA. TRBV21-1 is marked as a pseudogene. The length of the CDR3 is 17 residues. The chain's CDR3 is CASSKDRRTGLGDEQFF. For the CDR3, the DNA is TGTGCCAGCAGCAAAGATCGCAGGACAGGGTTAGGGGATGAGCAGTTCTTC.

This chain joins TRBV10-3 and TRBJ2-7; D not resolved. Between the trimmed V and J ends, which lost 4 bases and 2 bases, there was a span of 6 bases. Germline CDR1 ENHRY, CDR2 SYGVKD. The CDR3 has 12 amino acids. CDR3 sequence (DNA): TGTGCCATCAGTGTACGGACCTACGAGCAGTACTTC. It codes for CAISVRTYEQYF.

CDR3: CSARGSPGLADSYEQYF. The CDR3 nucleotides read TGCAGTGCTAGGGGAAGTCCGGGACTAGCGGACTCCTACGAGCAGTACTTC. The chain links TRBV20-1 to TRBJ2-7; 11 bases are a match to TRBD2. The CDR3 has 17 residues. The V and J ends lost 3 bases and 0 bases, in that order; junction bases with no gene match: 10. Germline-derived CDR1 and CDR2 are DFQATT and SNEGSKA (reference sequence).

V usage is TRBV5-1 and J usage is TRBJ2-2; tentative D call: TRBD1 (6 bases). The CDR3 is 15 amino acids. V dropped 3 bases and J dropped 5 bases, with 14 bases sitting between them. Germline CDR1 and CDR2: SGHRS and YFSETQ. In nucleotides, the CDR3 is TGCGCCAGCAGCTATGACAGGATGGGGACCGGGGAGCTGTTTTTT. Its translation: CASSYDRMGTGELFF.

This clonotype was detected only once. This sequence joins TRBV6-2 or TRBV6-3 and TRBJ2-7; D ambiguous. V lost 7 bases and J 0 bases, leaving 16 bases between the germline ends. Germline V gene lookup returns CDR1 MNHEY and CDR2 SVGEGT. This CDR3 spans 15 amino acids. The CDR3 here is CASTNPGSSSYEQYF. Here the CDR3 DNA reads TGTGCCAGCACCAACCCCGGATCTAGCTCCTACGAGCAGTACTTC.

This clonotype turned up a few times. This rearrangement joins TRBV21-1 to TRBJ2-1. TRBV21-1 is listed as a pseudogene. The CDR3 is made up of 12 amino acids. CDR3 coding DNA: TGTGCCAGCAGCAGATTCGACACGAAGCAGTTCTTC. It codes for CASSRFDTKQFF.

This clonotype was seen only once. The chain links TRBV13 to TRBJ2-7; 8 bases match TRBD2. Per the germline V gene, CDR1 is PRHDT and CDR2 is FYEKMQ (reference sequence). V gave up 3 bases and J gave up 2 bases; unmatched junction bases: 3. This CDR3 contains 14 residues. CDR3 amino acids: CASSLIAGTYEQYF. DNA for the CDR3: TGTGCCAGCAGCTTGATAGCGGGGACCTACGAGCAGTACTTC.

The chain links TRBV11-2 to TRBJ2-1; D call uncertain. The CDR3 loop spans 13 amino acids. Trimming took off 5 bases at V and 2 bases at J, with 7 bases between the two ends. Germline CDR1 SGHAT, CDR2 FQNNGV. CDR3: CASSGPPYNEQFF. CDR3 bases: TGTGCCAGCAGCGGTCCCCCCTACAATGAGCAGTTCTTC.

This sequence joins TRBV7-2 and TRBJ1-2; D call uncertain. CDR3 length: 13 residues. V was pared by 5 bases and J by 5 bases, with 12 bases between. CDR1 SGHTA and CDR2 FQGNSA come from the germline V gene. This chain's CDR3 is CASSPLSFYGYTF. The DNA of the CDR3 is TGTGCCAGCAGCCCCCTTTCCTTTTATGGCTACACCTTC.

This chain connects TRBV29-1 to TRBJ2-1; 9 bases are shared with TRBD2. In germline, CDR1 is SQVTM, CDR2 ANQGSEA. The J segment lost 2 bases and the V segment lost 5 bases, leaving 13 bases of the junction unmatched. The CDR3 extends over 17 amino acids. In DNA, the CDR3 is TGCAGCGTTCCAATAACCGGGACTAGCTTCCCCTACAATGAGCAGTTCTTC. Translation: CSVPITGTSFPYNEQFF.

The chain uses TRBV20-1 and TRBJ2-1, with D perhaps being TRBD1 or TRBD2 (6 bases each). CDR3 length equals 15 residues. Germline CDR1 DFQATT, CDR2 SNEGSKA (reference sequence). Between the trimmed V and J ends, which lost 4 bases and 1 base, there was a span of 14 bases. The CDR3 sequence: CSAIGGRESYNEQFF. In nucleotides, the CDR3 is TGCAGTGCTATAGGGGGGAGAGAATCCTACAATGAGCAGTTCTTC.

The genes are TRBV12-3 or TRBV12-4 and TRBJ2-3; D unresolved. This CDR3 region has 14 residues. The V end lost 5 bases, the J end lost 2 bases, and 11 bases lay between the germline ends. CDR3 bases: TGTGCCAGCAGTCCCGATGGACCCACAGATACGCAGTATTTT. Translated, it gives CASSPDGPTDTQYF.

The chain uses TRBV29-1 and TRBJ2-5; 7 bases are a match to TRBD2. The germline V gene has CDR1 SQVTM and CDR2 ANQGSEA. The CDR3 length is 19 residues. Trimming took 0 bases from V and 0 from J; bases not matched to a gene: 16. CDR3 DNA sequence: TGCAGCGTTGAAGATCTCCCAGCGGGGCCGTTCCGGTACCAAGAGACCCAGTACTTC. It yields the protein CSVEDLPAGPFRYQETQYF.

This clonotype was counted a few times. The chain links TRBV20-1 to TRBJ2-3; D may be TRBD2 (5 bases). This CDR3 has 14 residues. The germline V and J ends were trimmed by 3 bases and 2 bases, with 12 bases remaining between them. The germline V gene has CDR1 DFQATT and CDR2 SNEGSKA (reference sequence). The CDR3 DNA reads TGCAGTGCTAGGGTAGCGCTCAACACAGATACGCAGTATTTT. Protein product: CSARVALNTDTQYF.

The rearrangement uses TRBV11-2 and TRBJ2-7, with D possibly being TRBD2 (6 bases). The germline V gene encodes CDR1 SGHAT and CDR2 FQNNGV. V was cut by 5 bases and J by 2 bases, with 16 bases left in between. This CDR3 spans 15 amino acids. The CDR3 sequence: CASSALRGLAYEQYF. DNA for the CDR3: TGTGCCAGCAGCGCGTTAAGGGGACTCGCCTACGAGCAGTACTTC.

The chain carries TRBV20-1 and TRBJ2-7; 10 nucleotides line up with TRBD2. Germline V gene sequence: CDR1 DFQATT, CDR2 SNEGSKA (reference sequence). J gave up 3 bases and V 2 bases, and 7 bases lay outside the gene matches. The CDR3 length is 15 residues. In DNA form, the CDR3 reads TGCAGTGCTAGACGCCTGGTAGCGGGAGGCTACGAGCAGTACTTC. Protein sequence: CSARRLVAGGYEQYF.

This chain connects TRBV11-2 to TRBJ2-1; possible D gene TRBD2, 5 bases. The V end was cut by 2 bases, the J end by 13 bases, with 18 bases between. The germline gives CDR1 SGHAT, CDR2 FQNNGV. The CDR3 is made up of 14 amino acids. CDR3 in DNA: TGTGCCAGCAGCTTAAAGTCGCTCCTAGCCGCTCAGTTCTTC. Protein product: CASSLKSLLAAQFF.

The V gene is TRBV5-1, the J gene TRBJ2-7; no definite D call. The germline gives CDR1 SGHRS, CDR2 YFSETQ. The CDR3 covers 16 residues. Trimming took 1 base from V and 2 from J, leaving 16 bases between them. The CDR3 reads CASSLNSGVHTYEQYF. The CDR3 region has the DNA TGCGCCAGCAGCTTGAATTCCGGCGTACACACCTACGAGCAGTACTTC.

The chain has TRBV7-9 and TRBJ2-1; D gene unclear. The CDR3 sequence is 13 residues long. Trimming took 3 bases from V and 8 from J, leaving 11 bases between them. Germline CDR1 SEHNR, CDR2 FQNEAQ (reference sequence). In DNA, the CDR3 is TGTGCCAGCAGCTTGAGGCCCTGGGATGAGCAGTTCTTC. It codes for CASSLRPWDEQFF. Drawing the rest from reference TRBV7-9 and TRBJ2-1, the complete variable domain is DTGVSQNPRHKITKRGQNVTFRCDPISEHNRLYWYRQTLGQGPEFLTYFQNEAQLEKSRLLSDRFSAERPKGSFSTLEIQRTEQGDSAMYLCASSLRPWDEQFFGPGTRLTVL.

The rearrangement joins TRBV5-1 to TRBJ2-5; D call uncertain. CDR1 SGHRS and CDR2 YFSETQ come from the germline V gene. The V end was cut by 0 bases, the J end by 4 bases, with 10 bases between. The CDR3 length is 14 residues. The CDR3: CASSLGISGETQYF. CDR3 sequence (DNA): TGCGCCAGCAGCTTGGGAATTTCGGGAGAGACCCAGTACTTC.

J is TRBJ1-1 and V is TRBV6-1; D gene uncertain. Per germline, CDR1 MNHNS and CDR2 SASEGT. The length of the CDR3 is 13 residues. V was cut by 2 bases and J by 6 bases, with 10 bases left in between. CDR3 protein: CASSELRGSEAFF. As DNA, the CDR3 is TGTGCCAGCAGTGAACTTAGAGGGTCTGAAGCTTTCTTT.